This note documents a single T cell receptor (beta chain) sequence. Though probably carrying unrecorded immune exposures, donors were nominally healthy at sampling. The data derive from a study of cytomegalovirus exposure and HLA in healthy donors. Germline CDR1 is SEHNR and CDR2 is FQNEAQ (reference sequence). There are 14 residues in the CDR3. After removal of 6 bases from V and 5 bases from J, the junction contained 9 bases not matched to a gene. It was with 60 Vbeta and 13 Jbeta primers that the PCR ran. Clones were sequenced by immunoSEQ multiplex PCR, and TCRdb holds only the in-frame ones, with some missing. The sample lists around 130,000 clones; roughly 82% were seen once.

The receptor was isolated from a woman aged 40 to 49 in good health and CMV-seropositive. The sample comprised PBMCs. The gene calls are TRBV7-9 and TRBJ1-1; 7 bases fit TRBD1. In DNA, the CDR3 is TGTGCCAGCAGACCACAGGGGCCCTTAACTGAAGCTTTCTTT. It translates to CASRPQGPLTEAFF.